The sequence of this T cell receptor beta chain was determined in a study of cytotoxic CD8 clonotypes in ibrutinib-treated CLL. This CDR3 is 14 amino acids long. CDR1 is SQVTM, CDR2 ANQGSEA, per germline. Trimming took 6 bases from V and 8 from J, leaving 20 bases between them. Only in-frame clones appear in the TCRdb table, and some are missing; sequencing was by immunoSEQ multiplex PCR. The sample comprises 200,000 to 250,000 clones, 70% of which are singletons, and roughly 6.4% rests with the top ten. This clonotype was obtained from a human donor with chronic lymphocytic leukemia. J is TRBJ2-1 and V is TRBV29-1; TRBD2 is a possible D gene (7 bases). This specimen consisted of PBMCs, obtained after 12 months of ibrutinib treatment. The CDR3 coding sequence is TGCAGCGTGGAGGGGGGGTCCCGATCGGATGAGCAGTTCTTC. Translation: CSVEGGSRSDEQFF.